The 32 T cell receptor beta chains presented below share a single source sample, sequenced in a study of T-cell memory formation after mild COVID-19. TCRdb processed the 5' RACE reads anew with MiXCR; each CDR3 protein has one entry. The data contain 92,000 or so distinct CDR3 sequences, about 16% of them singletons. The source material was PBMCs or a T cell subset sorted from them (not recorded which). Every receptor here comes from a man aged 18 to 35 who had mild COVID-19 (a few samples of this study predate the infection). Cell type and time point are not known.

This clonotype has just a few counts. The rearrangement joins TRBV27 to TRBJ1-2; D call uncertain. With 4 bases removed from V and 3 bases from J, the gap between germline ends came to 12 bases. Germline values: CDR1 MNHEY, CDR2 SMNVEV (reference sequence). The CDR3 loop spans 14 amino acids. CDR3 residues: CASSSGRVDYGYTF. The CDR3 DNA sequence: TGTGCCAGCAGTTCGGGGAGGGTTGACTATGGCTACACCTTC.

The V call is TRBV14, the J call TRBJ2-1, with D perhaps given as TRBD1 or TRBD2 (5 bases each). Trimming took 6 bases from V and 3 from J, leaving 15 bases between them. The germline gives CDR1 SGHDN, CDR2 FVKESK. This CDR3 comprises 15 residues. The DNA of the CDR3 is TGTGCCAGCAGTAATGTCGGGGACGTCTACAATGAGCAGTTCTTC. This sequence encodes CASSNVGDVYNEQFF.

This chain uses TRBV6-5 with TRBJ2-7, with TRBD1 identical over 9 bases. This CDR3 has 13 amino acids. After removal of 4 bases from V and 6 bases from J, the junction contained 4 bases not matched to a gene. The germline V gene encodes CDR1 MNHEY and CDR2 SVGAGI. CDR3 coding DNA: TGTGCCAGCAGTTTGGGACAGGGCCGCGAGCAGTACGTC. Protein product: CASSLGQGREQYV.

The sample holds a few counts of this clonotype. The chain joins TRBV7-2 to TRBJ2-1; 9 bases fit TRBD2. The ends lost 5 bases at V and 4 bases at J; junction bases unmatched: 6. The CDR3 loop spans 15 amino acids. Germline CDR1 is SGHTA and CDR2 is FQGNSA. The CDR3 here is CASSGRGGIYNEQFF. The CDR3 DNA reads TGTGCCAGCAGCGGGCGGGGGGGAATTTACAATGAGCAGTTCTTC.

V usage is TRBV7-3 and J usage is TRBJ2-2; no clear D gene. Trimming took 3 bases from V and 6 from J, leaving 20 bases between them. The CDR3 covers 17 residues. Germline loops: CDR1 SGHTA, CDR2 FQGTGA. CDR3 amino acids: CASSFGPHLTTAGELFF. The DNA for the CDR3 is TGTGCCAGCAGCTTCGGTCCTCATCTTACCACCGCCGGGGAGCTGTTTTTT.

In this sample, this clonotype turned up a few times. The chain couples TRBV19 to TRBJ1-4; D not certain. With 2 bases removed from V and 16 bases from J, the gap between germline ends came to 20 bases. Germline CDR1 LNHDA, CDR2 SQIVND (reference sequence). This CDR3 comprises 14 residues. Written as DNA, the CDR3 is TGTGCCAGTAGTATACGGCGCAAGGCAGCCGTTCCGTTTTTT. Translated: CASSIRRKAAVPFF.

This clonotype was recorded many times. J is TRBJ2-2 and V is TRBV29-1; D unresolved. Germline values: CDR1 SQVTM, CDR2 ANQGSEA. The CDR3 loop spans 12 amino acids. V lost 4 bases and J lost 6, with 9 bases in between. The CDR3 here is CSVVIGAGELFF. The CDR3 DNA sequence: TGCAGCGTTGTCATCGGCGCCGGGGAGCTGTTTTTT.

This clonotype was observed a few times. The CDR3 loop reads CATSREPAGTSGGKETQYF. The CDR3, as DNA: TGTGCCACCAGCAGAGAACCGGCCGGGACTAGCGGGGGCAAAGAGACCCAGTACTTC. The chain links TRBV15 to TRBJ2-5; 14 nucleotides align to TRBD2. V trimming: 0 bases; J trimming: 3 bases; junction bases outside the gene matches: 9. The germline CDR1 and CDR2 sequences are LNHNV and YYDKDF (reference sequence). The CDR3 has 19 amino acids.

This clonotype has a count of ten or more. The chain has TRBV6-2 or TRBV6-3 and TRBJ2-1, with D hard to call. The CDR3 is 14 residues long. The V gene's germline CDR1 is MNHEY and CDR2 SVGEGT. V shed 0 bases and J shed 4 bases, with 7 bases lying between them. The chain's CDR3 is CASSYSISYNEQFF. The CDR3 DNA is TGTGCCAGCAGTTACTCAATTAGTTACAATGAGCAGTTCTTC.

This sequence joins TRBV14 and TRBJ1-2, with D possibly TRBD1 on 6 matching bases. V dropped 0 bases and J dropped 7 bases, with 18 bases sitting between them. Germline lookup yields CDR1 SGHDN and CDR2 FVKESK. This CDR3 spans 16 amino acids. For the CDR3, the DNA is TGTGCCAGCAGCCAAGAGCAGGGGTCGGGGGCCCTTGGCTACACCTTC. Its protein is CASSQEQGSGALGYTF.

This clonotype was counted only a few times. The gene calls are TRBV9 and TRBJ2-2; no firm D call. V was trimmed by 5 bases and J by 1 base, leaving 6 bases between them. Germline CDR1 reads SGDLS; CDR2 reads YYNGEE. This CDR3 comprises 13 residues. The CDR3 spells CASSGENTGELFF. The CDR3, as DNA: TGTGCCAGCAGTGGCGAGAACACCGGGGAGCTGTTTTTT.

The rearrangement uses TRBV12-3 or TRBV12-4 and TRBJ2-3; 10 positions agree with TRBD1. V lost 4 bases and J lost 4; bases outside the gene matches: 8. The CDR3 consists of 16 residues. As DNA, the CDR3 is TGTGCCAGCAGTTCGGGACAGGGGAGAAGGGCAGATACGCAGTATTTT. Translated, it gives CASSSGQGRRADTQYF.

This clonotype was seen more than once but under ten times. The chain uses TRBV20-1 and TRBJ1-1, with a weak D call TRBD1 (6 bases). Germline lookup yields CDR1 DFQATT and CDR2 SNEGSKA (reference sequence). This CDR3 contains 16 residues. Trimming removed 5 bases from V and 1 base from J, with 20 bases in between. This chain's CDR3 is CSAFGQYDDPNTEAFF. Here the CDR3 DNA reads TGCAGTGCTTTCGGACAGTACGACGATCCGAACACTGAAGCTTTCTTT.

This clonotype was found a few times. The rearrangement uses TRBV5-1 and TRBJ2-7; a weak D match, TRBD2 (6 bases). V lost 0 bases to trimming and J lost 1 base, with 11 bases between them. The CDR3 is 15 amino acids. Germline V gene data show CDR1 as SGHRS and CDR2 as YFSETQ. This chain's CDR3 is CASSLGRDSSYEQYV. As DNA, the CDR3 is TGCGCCAGCAGCTTGGGCAGGGACTCATCCTACGAGCAGTACGTC.

V usage is TRBV20-1 and J usage is TRBJ2-2; D may be TRBD1 (6 bases). Between the trimmed V and J ends, which lost 6 bases and 5 bases, there was a span of 10 bases. Germline V gene data show CDR1 as DFQATT and CDR2 as SNEGSKA (reference sequence). This CDR3 is 12 amino acids long. The CDR3 region has the DNA TGCAGTGCGCCCGGGACAACCGGGGAGCTGTTTTTT. Translating it yields CSAPGTTGELFF.

This clonotype was observed a handful of times. The chain combines TRBV20-1 with TRBJ1-2; 9 bases are a match to TRBD1. The CDR3 covers 15 residues. Germline loops: CDR1 DFQATT, CDR2 SNEGSKA (reference sequence). V was pared by 4 bases and J by 2 bases, with 8 bases of the junction left unmatched. CDR3 sequence reads: CSANEGQGFNYGYTF. As DNA, the CDR3 is TGCAGTGCTAACGAAGGACAGGGGTTCAACTATGGCTACACCTTC.

This clonotype showed up many times. This chain joins TRBV7-8 and TRBJ2-5; TRBD2 aligns across 11 bases. The germline V gene has CDR1 SGHVS and CDR2 FQNEAQ. The CDR3 length is 15 residues. J was trimmed by 3 bases and V by 6 bases; bases with no gene match: 6. The CDR3 DNA follows: TGTGCCAGCAGTCATCTAGCGGGGGGCGAAGAGACCCAGTACTTC. Its translation: CASSHLAGGEETQYF.

The table lists this clonotype with a few counts. The gene calls are TRBV7-9 and TRBJ2-5; TRBD2 matches at 7 bases. From germline, CDR1 is SEHNR and CDR2 FQNEAQ (reference sequence). Trimming removed 5 bases from V and 0 bases from J; junction bases left unmatched: 9. This CDR3 has 16 amino acids. This chain's CDR3 is CASSPASGKYQETQYF. CDR3 bases: TGTGCCAGCAGCCCAGCTAGCGGAAAGTACCAAGAGACCCAGTACTTC.

This clonotype has only a few counts. CDR3 bases: TGCAGCGTCCGGGACAGGGGTGAAAAACTGTTTTTT. As protein: CSVRDRGEKLFF. The genes are TRBV29-1 and TRBJ1-4, with 10 bases lining up with TRBD1. The V gene's germline CDR1 is SQVTM and CDR2 ANQGSEA. The CDR3 contains 12 residues. With V trimmed by 6 bases and J by 7 bases, 2 bases remained unmatched.

This clonotype was detected ten times or more. CDR3 nucleotides: TGTGCCAGCAGCGACCTAGCGGGGACAGACAATGAGCAGTTCTTC. Encoded protein: CASSDLAGTDNEQFF. V is TRBV7-9 and J is TRBJ2-1, with TRBD2 matching 9 bases. The CDR3 runs 15 residues. Unmatched junction bases numbered 7, after V lost 5 bases and J lost 5 bases. CDR1 is SEHNR and CDR2 is FQNEAQ in the germline V gene (reference sequence). Using reference TRBV7-9 and TRBJ2-1 for the parts outside the CDR3, the full variable domain is DTGVSQNPRHKITKRGQNVTFRCDPISEHNRLYWYRQTLGQGPEFLTYFQNEAQLEKSRLLSDRFSAERPKGSFSTLEIQRTEQGDSAMYLCASSDLAGTDNEQFFGPGTRLTVL.

This clonotype has only a few counts. The chain has TRBV4-2 and TRBJ2-7; the D call may be TRBD1 or TRBD2 (5 bases each). CDR1 LGHNA and CDR2 YNFKEQ come from the germline V gene. Trimming left V 0 bases short and J 3 bases short, with 15 bases between. The CDR3 length is 16 residues. The CDR3 DNA reads TGTGCCAGCAGCCAAGAGTGGCGAGGGGCGAGCTACGAGCAGTACTTC. Amino acids: CASSQEWRGASYEQYF.

The rearrangement links TRBV2 to TRBJ2-3, with D hard to call. Trimming removed 6 bases from V and 0 bases from J, with 10 bases in between. This CDR3 has 14 residues. The germline V gene has CDR1 SNHLY and CDR2 FYNNEI. The CDR3 is CASRYLASTDTQYF. As DNA, the CDR3 is TGTGCCAGCAGGTACTTGGCTAGCACAGATACGCAGTATTTT.

The V call is TRBV4-1, the J call TRBJ2-7; 10 nucleotides align to TRBD1. Germline CDR1 is MGHRA and CDR2 is YSYEKL. The CDR3 sequence is 14 residues long. The V gene end was trimmed by 4 bases and the J gene end by 4 bases; junction bases not matched to a gene: 4. The CDR3 here is CASSPTDRGYEQYF. The DNA for the CDR3 is TGCGCCAGCAGCCCGACGGACAGGGGGTACGAGCAGTACTTC.

This chain joins TRBV5-1 and TRBJ2-1; 14 nucleotides match TRBD2. CDR1 is SGHRS, CDR2 YFSETQ, per germline. The trim removed 4 bases at V and 5 bases at J, leaving 2 bases unmatched. This CDR3 is 15 amino acids long. CDR3 nucleotides: TGCGCCAGCAGCATGGGACTAGCGGGGGACAATGAGCAGTTCTTC. Translating it yields CASSMGLAGDNEQFF.

This clonotype has more than one count but fewer than ten. The chain uses TRBV5-6 and TRBJ2-7; no clear D gene. The CDR3 loop spans 14 amino acids. In germline, CDR1 is SGHDT, CDR2 YYEEEE. Trimming removed 3 bases from V and 5 bases from J, with 15 bases in between. In DNA form, the CDR3 reads TGTGCCAGCAGCTCCGGCTCTGGATCGCACGAGCAGTACTTC. Its translation is CASSSGSGSHEQYF.

This clonotype has at least ten counts. V usage is TRBV27 and J usage is TRBJ2-7; D possibly corresponds to TRBD2 (5 bases). Germline values: CDR1 MNHEY, CDR2 SMNVEV (reference sequence). The V end lost 2 bases, the J end lost 6 bases, and 11 bases lay between the germline ends. This CDR3 is 13 amino acids long. The CDR3 sequence: CASSLSSGIEQYF. In nucleotides, the CDR3 is TGTGCCAGCAGTTTAAGTTCCGGGATCGAGCAGTACTTC.

This clonotype occurred a few times. The chain employs TRBV4-2 and TRBJ2-2, with 9 nucleotides matching TRBD1. The CDR3 sequence is 16 residues long. Germline loops: CDR1 LGHNA, CDR2 YNFKEQ. The V and J ends lost 4 bases and 4 bases, in that order; junction bases with no gene match: 7. The CDR3 spells CASSLRTGAITGELFF. CDR3 sequence (DNA): TGTGCCAGCAGCCTACGGACAGGGGCGATCACCGGGGAGCTGTTTTTT.

This clonotype was seen once. This rearrangement joins TRBV10-3 to TRBJ2-5, with 13 bases fitting TRBD2. The CDR3 consists of 15 residues. V was clipped by 10 bases and J by 1 base; unmatched bases: 6. Germline V gene sequence: CDR1 ENHRY, CDR2 SYGVKD. This CDR3 is CATKGLAGTQETQYF. CDR3 sequence (DNA): TGTGCCACAAAGGGACTAGCGGGGACCCAAGAGACCCAGTACTTC.

This clonotype was detected a few times. V usage is TRBV7-8 and J usage is TRBJ1-2; TRBD1 is a possible D gene (6 bases). Trimming took 4 bases from V and 0 from J, leaving 18 bases between them. Germline lookup yields CDR1 SGHVS and CDR2 FQNEAQ. This CDR3 comprises 17 residues. The CDR3 coding sequence is TGTGCCAGCAGCTCACTGGGGGGGACACAAGCTAACTATGGCTACACCTTC. It is translated as CASSSLGGTQANYGYTF.

CDR3 bases: TGTGCCAGCAGCGAGAGACAGGGGGCGACCCTCACAGATACGCAGTATTTT. It translates to CASSERQGATLTDTQYF. The rearrangement links TRBV6-2 or TRBV6-3 to TRBJ2-3; 10 nucleotides line up with TRBD1. The CDR3 extends over 17 amino acids. V dropped 6 bases and J dropped 2; count of bases not matched to a gene: 11. Germline V gene data show CDR1 as MNHEY and CDR2 as SVGEGT.

Points on this clonotype: Relative to the germline gene, one junction end is altered; a read error may explain this. The CDR3 here is CASGQGNEQIF. In nucleotides, the CDR3 is TGTGCCAGCGGCCAGGGCAATGAGCAGATCTTC. This chain uses TRBV12-3 or TRBV12-4 with TRBJ2-1, with TRBD1 as a possible D gene (5 bases). This CDR3 region has 11 residues.

On this clonotype: The junction departs from germline at one end; a sequencing error may be responsible. V is TRBV7-2 and J is TRBJ2-1, with 8 nucleotides matching TRBD2. Germline-derived CDR1 and CDR2 are SGHTA and FQGNSA. This CDR3 has 15 residues. CDR3 DNA sequence: TGTGCCAGCCGCTTCGGCGGGGGGTATTACAATGAGCAGTTCTTC. Translating gives CASRFGGGYYNEQFF.